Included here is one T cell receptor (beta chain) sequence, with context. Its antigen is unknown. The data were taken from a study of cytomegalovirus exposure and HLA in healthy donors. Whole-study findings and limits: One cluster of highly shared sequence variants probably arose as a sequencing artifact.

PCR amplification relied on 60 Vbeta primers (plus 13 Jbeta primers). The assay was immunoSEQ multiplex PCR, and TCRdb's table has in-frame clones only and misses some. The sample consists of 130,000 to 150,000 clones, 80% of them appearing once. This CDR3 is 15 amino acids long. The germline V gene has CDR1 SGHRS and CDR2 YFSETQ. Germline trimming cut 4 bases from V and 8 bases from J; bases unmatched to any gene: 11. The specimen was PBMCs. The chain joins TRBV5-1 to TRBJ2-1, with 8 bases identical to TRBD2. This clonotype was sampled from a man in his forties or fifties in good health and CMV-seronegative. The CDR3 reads CASSRQGSGVHEQFF. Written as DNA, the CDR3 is TGCGCCAGCAGCCGCCAAGGTAGCGGGGTCCATGAGCAGTTCTTC.